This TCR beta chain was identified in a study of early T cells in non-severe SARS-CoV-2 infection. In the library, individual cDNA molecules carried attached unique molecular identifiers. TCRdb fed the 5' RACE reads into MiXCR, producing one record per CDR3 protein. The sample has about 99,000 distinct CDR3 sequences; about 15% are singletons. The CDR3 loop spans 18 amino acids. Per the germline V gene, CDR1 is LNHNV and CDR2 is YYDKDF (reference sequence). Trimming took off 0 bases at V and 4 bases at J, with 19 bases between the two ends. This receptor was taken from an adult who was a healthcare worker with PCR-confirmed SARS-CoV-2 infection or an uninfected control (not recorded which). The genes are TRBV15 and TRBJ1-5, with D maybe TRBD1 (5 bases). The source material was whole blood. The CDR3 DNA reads TGTGCCACCAGCAGAGAATTGGGGGTTTTGGCGAAGAATCAGCCCCAGCATTTT. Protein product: CATSRELGVLAKNQPQHF.